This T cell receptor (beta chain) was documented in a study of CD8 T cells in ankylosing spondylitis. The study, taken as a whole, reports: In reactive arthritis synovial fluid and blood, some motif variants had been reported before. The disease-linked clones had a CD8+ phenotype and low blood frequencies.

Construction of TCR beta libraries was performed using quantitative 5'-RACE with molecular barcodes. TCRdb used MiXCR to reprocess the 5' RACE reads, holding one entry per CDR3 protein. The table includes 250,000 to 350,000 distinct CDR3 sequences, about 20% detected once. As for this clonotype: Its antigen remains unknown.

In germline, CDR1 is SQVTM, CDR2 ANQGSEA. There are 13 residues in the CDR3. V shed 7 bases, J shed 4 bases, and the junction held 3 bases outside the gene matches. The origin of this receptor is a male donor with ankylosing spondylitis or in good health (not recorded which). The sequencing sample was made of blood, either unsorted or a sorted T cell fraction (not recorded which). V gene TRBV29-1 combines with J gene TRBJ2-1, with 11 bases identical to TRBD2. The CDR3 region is CSGGTSGYNEQFF. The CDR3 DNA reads TGCAGCGGCGGGACTAGCGGTTACAATGAGCAGTTCTTC.